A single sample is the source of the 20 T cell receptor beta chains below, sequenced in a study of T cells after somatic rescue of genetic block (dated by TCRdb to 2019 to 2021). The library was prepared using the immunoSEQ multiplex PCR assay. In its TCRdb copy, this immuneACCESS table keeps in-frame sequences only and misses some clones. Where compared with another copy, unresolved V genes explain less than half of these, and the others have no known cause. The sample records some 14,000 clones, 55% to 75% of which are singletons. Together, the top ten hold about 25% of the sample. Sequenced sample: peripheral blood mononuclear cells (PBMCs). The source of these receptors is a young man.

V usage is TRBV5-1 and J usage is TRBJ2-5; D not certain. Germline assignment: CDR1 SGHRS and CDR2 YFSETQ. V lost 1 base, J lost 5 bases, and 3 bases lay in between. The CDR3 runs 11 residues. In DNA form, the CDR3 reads TGCGCCAGCAGCTTGTGGGAGACCCAGTACTTC. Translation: CASSLWETQYF.

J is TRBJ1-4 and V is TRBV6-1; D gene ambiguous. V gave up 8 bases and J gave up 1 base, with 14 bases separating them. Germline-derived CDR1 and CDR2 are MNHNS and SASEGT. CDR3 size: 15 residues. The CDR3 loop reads CASALRRQTNEKLFF. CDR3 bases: TGTGCCAGCGCTCTCAGACGTCAAACTAATGAAAAACTGTTTTTT.

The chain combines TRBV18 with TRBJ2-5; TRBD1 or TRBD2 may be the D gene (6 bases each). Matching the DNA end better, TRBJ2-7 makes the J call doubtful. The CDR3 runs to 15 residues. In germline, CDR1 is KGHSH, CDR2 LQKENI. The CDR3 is CASSSEGGRTYEQYF. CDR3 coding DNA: TGTGCCAGCTCATCAGAGGGGGGTCGCACCTACGAGCAGTACTTC.

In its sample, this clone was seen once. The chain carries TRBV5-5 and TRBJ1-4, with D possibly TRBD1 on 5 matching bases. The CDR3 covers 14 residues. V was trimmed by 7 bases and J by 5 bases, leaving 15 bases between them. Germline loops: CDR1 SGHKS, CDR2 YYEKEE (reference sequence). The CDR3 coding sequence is TGTGCCAGCTTCCGACAGCTCTCAAATGAAAAACTGTTTTTT. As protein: CASFRQLSNEKLFF. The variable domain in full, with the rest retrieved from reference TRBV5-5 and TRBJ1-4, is DAGVTQSPTHLIKTRGQQVTLRCSPISGHKSVSWYQQVLGQGPQFIFQYYEKEERGRGNFPDRFSARQFPNYSSELNVNALLLGDSALYLCASFRQLSNEKLFFGSGTQLSVL.

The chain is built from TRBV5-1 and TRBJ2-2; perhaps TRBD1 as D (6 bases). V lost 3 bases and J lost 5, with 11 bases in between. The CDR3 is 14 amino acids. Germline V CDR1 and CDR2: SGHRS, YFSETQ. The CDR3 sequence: CASSWGQGTGELFF. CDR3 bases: TGCGCCAGCAGCTGGGGGCAGGGGACCGGGGAGCTGTTTTTT.

CDR3 coding DNA: TGTGCCAGCAGCTTGAGGCCCGATCGGGAGCTGTTTTTT. The encoded protein is CASSLRPDRELFF. The V call is TRBV11-1, the J call TRBJ2-2; D ambiguous. Germline V lookup: CDR1 SGHAT, CDR2 FQDESV (reference sequence). The CDR3 sequence is 13 residues long. V lost 3 bases, J lost 9 bases, and 11 bases lay in between.

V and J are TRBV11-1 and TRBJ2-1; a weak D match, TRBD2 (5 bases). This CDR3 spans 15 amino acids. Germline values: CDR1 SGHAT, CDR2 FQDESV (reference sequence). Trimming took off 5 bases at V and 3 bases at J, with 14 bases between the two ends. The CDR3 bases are TGTGCCAGCAGCAGAGCGGAGAACGTCTACAATGAGCAGTTCTTC. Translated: CASSRAENVYNEQFF.

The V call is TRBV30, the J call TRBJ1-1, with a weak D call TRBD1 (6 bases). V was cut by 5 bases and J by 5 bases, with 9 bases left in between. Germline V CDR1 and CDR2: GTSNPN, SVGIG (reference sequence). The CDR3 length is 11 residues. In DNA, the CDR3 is TGTGCCTGGGGGGGGCGGACTGAAGCTTTCTTT. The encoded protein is CAWGGRTEAFF.

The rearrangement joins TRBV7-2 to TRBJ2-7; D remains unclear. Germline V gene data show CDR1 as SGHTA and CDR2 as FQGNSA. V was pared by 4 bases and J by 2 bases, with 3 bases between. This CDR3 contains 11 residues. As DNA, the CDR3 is TGTGCCAGCAGCTCAGCCTACGAGCAGTACTTC. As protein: CASSSAYEQYF.

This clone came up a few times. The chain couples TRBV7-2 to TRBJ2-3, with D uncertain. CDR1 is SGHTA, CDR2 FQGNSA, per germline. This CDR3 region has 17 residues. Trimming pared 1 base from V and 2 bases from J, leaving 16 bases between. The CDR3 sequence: CASSLELFETPTDTQYF. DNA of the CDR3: TGTGCCAGCAGCTTAGAGTTGTTTGAGACCCCCACAGATACGCAGTATTTT.

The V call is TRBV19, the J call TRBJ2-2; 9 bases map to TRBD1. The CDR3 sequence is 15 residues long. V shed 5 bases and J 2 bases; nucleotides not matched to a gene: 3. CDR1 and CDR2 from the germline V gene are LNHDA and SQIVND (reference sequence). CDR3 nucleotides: TGTGCCAGTAGTCCGGGACAGGGAAACACCGGGGAGCTGTTTTTT. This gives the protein CASSPGQGNTGELFF.

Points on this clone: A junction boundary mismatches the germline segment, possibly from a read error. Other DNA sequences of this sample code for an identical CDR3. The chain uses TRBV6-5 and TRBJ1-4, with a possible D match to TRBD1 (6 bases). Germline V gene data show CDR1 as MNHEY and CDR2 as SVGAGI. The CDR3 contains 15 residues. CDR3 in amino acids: CASSYSTGQHEKLFF. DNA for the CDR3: TGTGCCAGCAGCTACTCGACGGGACAACATGAAAAACTGTTTTTT.

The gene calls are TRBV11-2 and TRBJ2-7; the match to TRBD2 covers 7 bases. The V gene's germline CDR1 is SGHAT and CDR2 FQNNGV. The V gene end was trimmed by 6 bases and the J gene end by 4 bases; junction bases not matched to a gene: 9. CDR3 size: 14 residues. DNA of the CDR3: TGTGCCAGCAGAACCCAAGCGGGACTATACGAGCAGTACTTC. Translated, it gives CASRTQAGLYEQYF.

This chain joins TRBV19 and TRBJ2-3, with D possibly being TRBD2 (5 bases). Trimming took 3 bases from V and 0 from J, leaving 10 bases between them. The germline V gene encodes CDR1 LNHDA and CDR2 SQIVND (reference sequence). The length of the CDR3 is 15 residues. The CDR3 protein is CASSISGVSTDTQYF. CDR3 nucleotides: TGTGCCAGTAGTATTTCCGGGGTTAGCACAGATACGCAGTATTTT.

As DNA, the CDR3 is TGTGCCAGCTTACAGTATCATACACAAAGTCGGGCCAACGTCCTGACTTTC. Translation: CASLQYHTQSRANVLTF. The chain employs TRBV5-8 and TRBJ2-6; no clear D. The V end lost 7 bases, the J end lost 5 bases, and 22 bases lay between the germline ends. Per the germline V gene, CDR1 is SGHTS and CDR2 is YDEGEE. This CDR3 is built from 17 residues.

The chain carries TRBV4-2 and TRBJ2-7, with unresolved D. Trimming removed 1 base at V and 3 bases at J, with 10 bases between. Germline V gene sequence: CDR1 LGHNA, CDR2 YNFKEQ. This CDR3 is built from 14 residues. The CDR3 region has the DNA TGTGCCAGCAGCCAAGCGAGCGTTAGCTACGAGCAGTACTTC. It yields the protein CASSQASVSYEQYF.

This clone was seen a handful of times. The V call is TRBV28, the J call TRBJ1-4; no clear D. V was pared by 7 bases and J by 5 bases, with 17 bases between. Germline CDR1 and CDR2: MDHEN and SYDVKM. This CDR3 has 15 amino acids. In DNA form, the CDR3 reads TGTGCCAGCATCCGAGAGACGGATACAAATGAAAAACTGTTTTTT. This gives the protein CASIRETDTNEKLFF.

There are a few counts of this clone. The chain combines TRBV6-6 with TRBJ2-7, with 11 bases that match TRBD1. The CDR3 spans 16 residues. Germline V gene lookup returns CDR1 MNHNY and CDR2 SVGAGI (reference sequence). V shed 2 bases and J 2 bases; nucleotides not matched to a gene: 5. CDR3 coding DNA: TGTGCCAGCAGTTACCCCGGGACAGGGGGTCCCTACGAGCAGTACTTC. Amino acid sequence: CASSYPGTGGPYEQYF.

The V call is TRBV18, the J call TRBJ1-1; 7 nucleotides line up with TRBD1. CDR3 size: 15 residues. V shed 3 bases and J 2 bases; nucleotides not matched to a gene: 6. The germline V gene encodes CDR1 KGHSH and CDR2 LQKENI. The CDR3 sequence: CASSPRQGPNTEAFF. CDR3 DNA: TGTGCCAGCTCACCGCGACAGGGCCCTAACACTGAAGCTTTCTTT.

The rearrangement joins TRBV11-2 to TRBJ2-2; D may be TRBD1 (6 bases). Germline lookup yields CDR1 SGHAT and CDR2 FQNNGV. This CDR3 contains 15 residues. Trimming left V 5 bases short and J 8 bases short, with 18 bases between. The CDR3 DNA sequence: TGTGCCAGCAGCCTAGGGGGTCCCAGGTCGGGGGAGCTGTTTTTT. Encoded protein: CASSLGGPRSGELFF.